This T cell receptor beta chain was profiled in a study of OX40 agonist ivuxolimab in advanced cancers. Study details: The patients' treatment was ivuxolimab, an agonistic anti-OX40 (CD134) antibody. One hepatocellular carcinoma and a couple of cutaneous melanoma patients partially responded. Study-level points and caveats: At 0.1 to 3.0 mg/kg and by week 6, CD4+ and CD8+ T cells in the blood had expanded clonally.

Germline loops: CDR1 SGHTA, CDR2 FQGNSA. This CDR3 is built from 14 residues. Unmatched junction bases numbered 4, after V lost 5 bases and J lost 1 base. Note on this clone: Its antigen remains unidentified.

Sequencing used immunoSEQ multiplex PCR; TCRdb keeps in-frame clones, though not all of them. The table lists tens of thousands of clones, roughly nine tenths of them singletons, with 1.1% in the top ten. The sample was CD4+ or CD8+ T cells sorted from blood, taken in a trial of the OX40 agonist ivuxolimab. The source is an adult with an advanced solid tumor such as melanoma, head and neck, liver or kidney cancer. The chain uses TRBV7-2 and TRBJ2-5, with 7 bases identical to TRBD1. This CDR3 reads CASSRPGGQETQYF. In DNA form, the CDR3 reads TGTGCCAGCAGCCGCCCAGGGGGCCAAGAGACCCAGTACTTC.